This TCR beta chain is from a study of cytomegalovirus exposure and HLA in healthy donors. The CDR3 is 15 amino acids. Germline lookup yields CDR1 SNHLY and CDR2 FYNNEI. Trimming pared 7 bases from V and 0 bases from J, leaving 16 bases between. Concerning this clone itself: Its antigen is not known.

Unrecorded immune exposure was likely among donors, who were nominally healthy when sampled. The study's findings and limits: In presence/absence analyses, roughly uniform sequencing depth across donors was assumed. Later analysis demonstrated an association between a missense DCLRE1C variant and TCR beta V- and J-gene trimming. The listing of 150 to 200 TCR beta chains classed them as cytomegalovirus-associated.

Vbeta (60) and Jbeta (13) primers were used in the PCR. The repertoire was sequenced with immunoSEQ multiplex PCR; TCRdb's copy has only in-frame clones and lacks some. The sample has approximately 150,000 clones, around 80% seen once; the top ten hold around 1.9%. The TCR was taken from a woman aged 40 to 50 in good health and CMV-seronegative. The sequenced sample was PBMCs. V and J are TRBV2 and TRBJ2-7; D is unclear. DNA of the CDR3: TGTGCCAGCATTGTCAGCGATCCGAGCTCCTACGAGCAGTACTTC. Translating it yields CASIVSDPSSYEQYF.